A selection of T cell receptor beta chains follows, all from one sample in a study of T cell responses to AZD1222 COVID-19 vaccine. The protocol was immunoSEQ multiplex PCR, while the TCRdb copy is restricted to in-frame clones and leaves out a portion. This sample has 150,000 to 200,000 clones, with roughly 88% found just once. Specimen: peripheral blood, collected 28 days after the second AZD1222 dose. The origin of the receptors is an adult who received the AZD1222 COVID-19 vaccine. Both conserved end residues are part of each CDR3. The order of the fields is D gene, V gene, clone size, J gene, CDR3 protein, CDR3 DNA. D genes are given only for firm matches. Where a row states a size, it is once, few, many or the class of an expanded clone; other rows omit it.

d_gene: .; v_gene: TRBV6-5; abundance: .; j_gene: TRBJ2-1; CDR3aa: CASSYGWRDEQFF; CDR3nt: TGTGCCAGCAGTTACGGCTGGAGGGATGAGCAGTTCTTC
d_gene: .; v_gene: TRBV4-1; abundance: .; j_gene: TRBJ2-3; CDR3aa: CASSQYSGLTDTQYF; CDR3nt: TGCGCCAGCAGCCAGTATAGCGGACTCACAGATACGCAGTATTTT
d_gene: .; v_gene: TRBV4-1; abundance: few; j_gene: TRBJ1-2; CDR3aa: CASSREYRGDYGYTF; CDR3nt: TGCGCCAGCAGCCGTGAATACCGGGGGGACTATGGCTACACCTTC
d_gene: .; v_gene: TRBV21-1; abundance: .; j_gene: TRBJ1-5; CDR3aa: CASSKLPRGYQPQHF; CDR3nt: TGTGCCAGCAGCAAGCTCCCCAGGGGGTATCAGCCCCAGCATTTT
d_gene: TRBD1; v_gene: TRBV6-6; abundance: .; j_gene: TRBJ1-5; CDR3aa: CASSRSRQGSNQPQHF; CDR3nt: TGTGCCAGCAGCCGCAGTAGACAGGGGAGCAATCAGCCCCAGCATTTT
d_gene: TRBD2; v_gene: TRBV5-1; abundance: .; j_gene: TRBJ2-2; CDR3aa: CASSTGLAGAAGELFF; CDR3nt: TGCGCCAGCAGCACGGGACTAGCGGGAGCTGCCGGGGAGCTGTTTTTT
d_gene: .; v_gene: TRBV6-2/TRBV6-3; abundance: .; j_gene: TRBJ1-4; CDR3aa: CASSSTGGTNEKLFF; CDR3nt: TGTGCCAGCAGTTCGACTGGGGGAACTAATGAAAAACTGTTTTTT
d_gene: TRBD1; v_gene: TRBV20-1; abundance: .; j_gene: TRBJ1-2; CDR3aa: CSASSGQGDGYTF; CDR3nt: TGCAGTGCTAGTTCCGGACAGGGCGATGGCTACACCTTC
d_gene: TRBD2; v_gene: TRBV5-1; abundance: .; j_gene: TRBJ2-7; CDR3aa: CASSLAPRGGSATYEQYF; CDR3nt: TGCGCCAGCAGCTTGGCCCCGCGGGGGGGCTCCGCGACCTACGAGCAGTACTTC
d_gene: .; v_gene: TRBV9; abundance: .; j_gene: TRBJ1-6; CDR3aa: CATGNGNSPLHF; CDR3nt: TGTGCCACTGGTAATGGAAATTCACCCCTCCACTTT
d_gene: TRBD1; v_gene: TRBV5-1; abundance: .; j_gene: TRBJ2-1; CDR3aa: CASSATGGGVNEQFF; CDR3nt: TGCGCCAGCAGCGCAACAGGGGGCGGGGTTAATGAGCAGTTCTTC
d_gene: TRBD1; v_gene: TRBV5-4; abundance: .; j_gene: TRBJ1-6; CDR3aa: CASSRPYRGNNSPLHF; CDR3nt: TGTGCCAGCAGCCGCCCCTACAGGGGGAATAATTCACCCCTCCACTTT
d_gene: TRBD2; v_gene: TRBV28; abundance: .; j_gene: TRBJ2-3; CDR3aa: CASSWGLAGPTDTQYF; CDR3nt: TGTGCCAGCAGCTGGGGACTAGCGGGACCCACAGATACGCAGTATTTT
d_gene: .; v_gene: TRBV7-2; abundance: .; j_gene: TRBJ2-1; CDR3aa: CASSLATTNNEQFF; CDR3nt: TGTGCCAGCAGCTTAGCCACAACAAACAATGAGCAGTTCTTC
d_gene: .; v_gene: TRBV5-1; abundance: .; j_gene: TRBJ2-3; CDR3aa: CASSARSGTDTQYF; CDR3nt: TGCGCCAGCAGTGCGAGATCCGGCACAGATACGCAGTATTTT
d_gene: TRBD1; v_gene: TRBV3-1/TRBV3-2; abundance: .; j_gene: TRBJ2-2; CDR3aa: CASSQGTGPGELFF; CDR3nt: TGTGCCAGCAGCCAGGGGACAGGGCCCGGGGAGCTGTTTTTT
d_gene: TRBD1; v_gene: TRBV6-2/TRBV6-3; abundance: .; j_gene: TRBJ2-7; CDR3aa: CASSYSLGTGGSYEQYF; CDR3nt: TGTGCCAGCAGTTACTCCCTTGGGACAGGGGGGTCCTACGAGCAGTACTTC
d_gene: .; v_gene: TRBV7-3; abundance: .; j_gene: TRBJ2-5; CDR3aa: CASSPNTGSQETQYF; CDR3nt: TGTGCCAGCAGCCCCAACACAGGGAGCCAAGAGACCCAGTACTTC
d_gene: .; v_gene: TRBV9; abundance: .; j_gene: TRBJ2-1; CDR3aa: CASSVASGEEQFF; CDR3nt: TGTGCCAGCAGCGTAGCATCCGGGGAAGAGCAGTTCTTC
d_gene: TRBD2; v_gene: TRBV18; abundance: .; j_gene: TRBJ2-5; CDR3aa: CATAGGHQETQYF; CDR3nt: TGTGCCACAGCGGGGGGTCACCAAGAGACCCAGTACTTC
d_gene: .; v_gene: TRBV10-3; abundance: .; j_gene: TRBJ1-2; CDR3aa: CAISEYEGVYGYTF; CDR3nt: TGTGCCATCAGTGAATATGAGGGGGTCTATGGCTACACCTTC
d_gene: .; v_gene: TRBV30; abundance: .; j_gene: TRBJ1-2; CDR3aa: CAWTYQGGGYTF; CDR3nt: TGTGCCTGGACATACCAGGGAGGTGGCTACACCTTC